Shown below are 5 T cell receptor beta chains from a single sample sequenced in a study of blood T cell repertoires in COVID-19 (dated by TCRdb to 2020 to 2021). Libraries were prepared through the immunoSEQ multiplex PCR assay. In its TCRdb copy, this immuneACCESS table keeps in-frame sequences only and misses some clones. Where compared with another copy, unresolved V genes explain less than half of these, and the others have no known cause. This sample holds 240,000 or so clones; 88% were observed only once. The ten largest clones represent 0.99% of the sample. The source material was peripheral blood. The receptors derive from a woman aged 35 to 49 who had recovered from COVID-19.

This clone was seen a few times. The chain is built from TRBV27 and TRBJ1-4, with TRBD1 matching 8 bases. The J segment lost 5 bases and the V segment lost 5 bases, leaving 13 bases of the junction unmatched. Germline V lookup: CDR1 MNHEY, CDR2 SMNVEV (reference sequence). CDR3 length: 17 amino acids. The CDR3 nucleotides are TGTGCCAGCAGTCCACTTACCGGGACAGGACTAAATGAAAAACTGTTTTTT. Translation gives CASSPLTGTGLNEKLFF.

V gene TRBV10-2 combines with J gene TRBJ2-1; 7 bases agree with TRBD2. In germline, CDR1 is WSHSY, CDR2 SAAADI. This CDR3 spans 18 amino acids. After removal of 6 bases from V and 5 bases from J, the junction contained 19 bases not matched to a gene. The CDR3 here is CASSTSRESGTPNNEQFF. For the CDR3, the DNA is TGCGCCAGCAGCACCTCAAGGGAAAGCGGGACCCCTAACAATGAGCAGTTCTTC.

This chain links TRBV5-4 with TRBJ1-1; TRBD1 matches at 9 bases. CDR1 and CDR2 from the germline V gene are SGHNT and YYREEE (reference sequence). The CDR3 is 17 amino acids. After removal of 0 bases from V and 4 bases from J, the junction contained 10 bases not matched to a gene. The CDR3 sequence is CASSLGGQGILATEAFF. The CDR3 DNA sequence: TGTGCCAGCAGCTTGGGGGGACAGGGAATTCTTGCCACTGAAGCTTTCTTT.

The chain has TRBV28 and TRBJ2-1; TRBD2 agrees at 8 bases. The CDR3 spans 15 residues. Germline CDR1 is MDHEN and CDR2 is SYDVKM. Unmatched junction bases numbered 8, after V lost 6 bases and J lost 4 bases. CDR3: CASSPPSGWYNEQFF. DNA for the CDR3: TGTGCCAGCAGCCCCCCTAGCGGGTGGTACAATGAGCAGTTCTTC. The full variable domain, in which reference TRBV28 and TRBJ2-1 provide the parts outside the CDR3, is DVKVTQSSRYLVKRTGEKVFLECVQDMDHENMFWYRQDPGLGLRLIYFSYDVKMKEKGDIPEGYSVSREKKERFSLILESASTNQTSMYLCASSPPSGWYNEQFFGPGTRLTVL.

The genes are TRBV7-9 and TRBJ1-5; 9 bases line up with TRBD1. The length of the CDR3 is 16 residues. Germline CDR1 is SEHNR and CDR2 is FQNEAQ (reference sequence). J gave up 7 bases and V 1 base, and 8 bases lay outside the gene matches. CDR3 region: CASSLGGTGTSQPQHF. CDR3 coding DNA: TGTGCCAGCAGCTTAGGGGGGACAGGGACATCACAGCCCCAGCATTTT.